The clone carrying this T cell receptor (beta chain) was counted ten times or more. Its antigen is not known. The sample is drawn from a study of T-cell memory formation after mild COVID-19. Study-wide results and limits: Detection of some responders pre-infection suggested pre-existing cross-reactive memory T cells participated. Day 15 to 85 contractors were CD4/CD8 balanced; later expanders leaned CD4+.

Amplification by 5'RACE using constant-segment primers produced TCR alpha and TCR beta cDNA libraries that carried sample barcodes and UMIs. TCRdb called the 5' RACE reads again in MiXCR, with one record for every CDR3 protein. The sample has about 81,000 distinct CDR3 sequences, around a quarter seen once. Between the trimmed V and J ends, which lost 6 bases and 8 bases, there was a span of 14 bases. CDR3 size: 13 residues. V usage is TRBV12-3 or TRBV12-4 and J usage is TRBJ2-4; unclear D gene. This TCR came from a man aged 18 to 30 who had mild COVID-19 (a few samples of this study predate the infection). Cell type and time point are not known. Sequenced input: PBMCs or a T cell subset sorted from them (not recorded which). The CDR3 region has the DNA TGTGCCAGCAGCCTTGGATCGGTTGACATTCAGTACTTC. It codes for CASSLGSVDIQYF.